This is a list of T cell receptor beta chains from one sample in a study of T cell clones after liver transplantation. Sequenced by immunoSEQ multiplex PCR; TCRdb stores in-frame clones only, minus some. The repertoire has thousands of clones, 80% of them found once; the top ten carry less than 15%. Specimen: CD8+ T cells from blood, collected 45 to 47 months after liver transplant. The receptors originated from a human patient who received a liver transplant. Some T cells may be supplied by the graft donor. The CDR3 runs from the conserved cysteine through the conserved F or W. A D gene is named only where the DNA matches it firmly. Clone size is shown for a subset of rows, as once, few, many or a class of expanded clone.

cdr3_aa,cdr3_nt,d_call,clone_size,j_call,v_call
CASSQVTGTVDTGELFF,TGCGCCAGCAGCCAGGTTACCGGGACAGTGGACACCGGGGAGCTGTTTTTT,TRBD1,-,TRBJ2-2,TRBV4-1
CASSDSTLSRDNEQFF,TGTGCCAGCAGTGACTCGACTCTGAGTCGAGATAATGAGCAGTTCTTC,-,-,TRBJ2-1,TRBV6-4
CASSLAPRNEQFF,TGTGCCAGCAGCTTAGCGCCCCGGAATGAGCAGTTCTTC,-,-,TRBJ2-1,TRBV7-9
CATSRRREGHEQYF,TGTGCCACCAGCAGAAGGCGGGAGGGCCACGAGCAGTACTTC,TRBD2,once,TRBJ2-7,TRBV15
CASSQVQWDERNYEQYF,TGCGCCAGCAGCCAAGTTCAGTGGGACGAACGCAACTACGAGCAGTACTTC,-,few,TRBJ2-7,TRBV4-1
CASSSQNIQYF,TGTGCCAGCAGTTCTCAAAACATTCAGTACTTC,-,-,TRBJ2-4,TRBV27
CASSFRGSTEAFF,TGTGCCAGCAGTTTTCGGGGATCTACTGAAGCTTTCTTT,-,-,TRBJ1-1,TRBV27
CASRDEGPGAGELFF,TGTGCCAGCAGGGACGAAGGACCTGGTGCCGGGGAGCTGTTTTTT,-,few,TRBJ2-2,TRBV7-9
CASSDRQGNSYGYTF,TGTGCCAGCAGTGACCGACAGGGGAATTCCTATGGCTACACCTTC,TRBD1,-,TRBJ1-2,TRBV6-1
CASSYHALGTGELFF,TGTGCCAGTTCCTACCACGCACTGGGGACCGGGGAGCTGTTTTTT,-,-,TRBJ2-2,TRBV9
CASRQGGALGYTF,TGTGCCAGCAGACAAGGGGGGGCCTTGGGCTACACCTTC,-,few,TRBJ1-2,TRBV27
CASSQDRRTAIEAFF,TGCGCCAGCAGCCAAGATCGACGGACTGCTATTGAAGCTTTCTTT,-,once,TRBJ1-1,TRBV4-3
CASTSRLYTGELFF,TGTGCCAGTACCTCTAGACTTTACACCGGGGAGCTGTTTTTT,-,-,TRBJ2-2,TRBV19
CASSLSITGEDTQYF,TGTGCCAGCAGCTTAAGCATTACAGGGGAGGATACGCAGTATTTT,TRBD1,-,TRBJ2-3,TRBV5-4
CASSIVGFGNTEAFF,TGTGCCAGTAGTATAGTGGGGTTCGGGAACACTGAAGCTTTCTTT,-,-,TRBJ1-1,TRBV19
CASSNPTVMNTEAFF,TGTGCCAGTAGTAACCCGACAGTAATGAACACTGAAGCTTTCTTT,-,-,TRBJ1-1,TRBV19
CASNLFEQYF,TGTGCCAGCAATCTGTTCGAGCAGTACTTC,-,-,TRBJ2-7,TRBV6-1
CASSVGQGAYEQYF,TGTGCCAGCAGCGTAGGACAGGGAGCCTACGAGCAGTACTTC,TRBD1,-,TRBJ2-7,TRBV9
CASSSFQETQYF,TGTGCCAGCAGCTCGTTCCAAGAGACCCAGTACTTC,-,-,TRBJ2-5,TRBV11-2
CASSLYQETQYF,TGTGCCAGCAGCTTATACCAAGAGACCCAGTACTTC,-,-,TRBJ2-5,TRBV7-9
CASSYAREGQPQHF,TGTGCCAGCAGTTACGCCAGGGAGGGACAGCCCCAGCATTTT,-,few,TRBJ1-5,TRBV6-5
CASSRQHSYEQYF,TGTGCCAGCAGTCGACAGCACTCCTACGAGCAGTACTTC,-,-,TRBJ2-7,TRBV28
CASSTSQGTSQNTGELFF,TGTGCCAGCAGTACCTCCCAGGGAACAAGTCAGAACACCGGGGAGCTGTTTTTT,-,-,TRBJ2-2,TRBV27
CASSHWTSGDITDTQYF,TGTGCCAGCAGTCACTGGACTAGCGGAGATATCACAGATACGCAGTATTTT,TRBD2,-,TRBJ2-3,TRBV2
CASSSPFSGQAHNEQFF,TGTGCCAGCAGCTCCCCGTTTTCAGGACAGGCCCACAATGAGCAGTTCTTC,TRBD1,-,TRBJ2-1,TRBV7-2
CASSFRSGRIGSYNEQFF,TGTGCCAGCAGCTTTCGTAGCGGGAGGATCGGATCCTACAATGAGCAGTTCTTC,TRBD2,once,TRBJ2-1,TRBV9
CASRGYYVRQNTEAFF,TGTGCCAGTAGGGGATATTACGTACGGCAGAACACTGAAGCTTTCTTT,-,-,TRBJ1-1,TRBV19
CASSARGREADTQYF,TGTGCCAGCAGCGCCCGGGGGCGGGAAGCAGATACGCAGTATTTT,-,-,TRBJ2-3,TRBV9
CASSVPSRVDEQFF,TGTGCCAGCAGTGTCCCCAGCAGGGTGGATGAGCAGTTCTTC,-,-,TRBJ2-1,TRBV2
CASRRRGRTNEQFF,TGTGCCAGTAGGAGGAGGGGGAGAACGAATGAGCAGTTCTTC,-,-,TRBJ2-1,TRBV19
CASSHQGMDEQYF,TGCGCCAGCAGCCACCAAGGAATGGACGAGCAGTACTTC,-,-,TRBJ2-7,TRBV4-1
CASSILSNEQFF,TGTGCCAGCAGCATTCTGAGCAATGAGCAGTTCTTC,-,-,TRBJ2-1,TRBV13
CASSLERGSGEKLFF,TGTGCCAGCAGCTTAGAGAGGGGGTCGGGTGAAAAACTGTTTTTT,-,-,TRBJ1-4,TRBV7-9
CASSQGRGDEKLFF,TGCGCCAGCAGCCAAGGGCGGGGTGATGAAAAACTGTTTTTT,-,-,TRBJ1-4,TRBV4-1
CASSPGRFRGGYGYTF,TGTGCCAGCAGTCCGGGACGTTTCCGAGGGGGTTATGGCTACACCTTC,-,-,TRBJ1-2,TRBV28
CASSPTGFGTEAFF,TGTGCCAGTAGTCCCACAGGGTTTGGCACTGAAGCTTTCTTT,-,-,TRBJ1-1,TRBV19
CASSYSAEYYEQYF,TGTGCCAGCAGTTACTCGGCAGAGTACTACGAGCAGTACTTC,-,-,TRBJ2-7,TRBV6-5
CASSSTPENYEQYF,TGTGCCAGCAGCTCTACCCCGGAGAACTACGAGCAGTACTTC,-,-,TRBJ2-7,TRBV5-4
CASSTERNTEAFF,TGTGCCAGCAGCACGGAGCGAAACACTGAAGCTTTCTTT,-,few,TRBJ1-1,TRBV16
CASSPQGSNQPQHF,TGTGCCAGCAGCCCACAGGGGAGCAATCAGCCCCAGCATTTT,TRBD1,-,TRBJ1-5,TRBV7-9
CASSFGIRGRRRETDTQYF,TGTGCCAGCAGTTTCGGGATTAGGGGGCGGCGGAGGGAGACAGATACGCAGTATTTT,-,-,TRBJ2-3,TRBV28
CASSLRLASTTYNEQFF,TGTGCCAGCAGTTTAAGGCTGGCATCCACAACCTACAATGAGCAGTTCTTC,-,-,TRBJ2-1,TRBV28
CASSPGQGASWGSGNTIYF,TGCGCCAGCAGCCCGGGACAGGGGGCGTCATGGGGCTCTGGAAACACCATATATTTT,TRBD1,-,TRBJ1-3,TRBV4-1
CASSLVDRGTEAFF,TGTGCCAGCAGTTTAGTGGACAGGGGCACTGAAGCTTTCTTT,TRBD1,-,TRBJ1-1,TRBV28
CASSFTGFLLAEAFF,TGCGCCAGCAGCTTTACCGGTTTCCTTTTGGCTGAAGCTTTCTTT,-,-,TRBJ1-1,TRBV5-1
CASSSQGAGGNTIYF,TGTGCCAGCAGCTCCCAGGGGGCTGGGGGAAACACCATATATTTT,TRBD1,-,TRBJ1-3,TRBV9